These T cell receptor beta chains were read from a single sample in a study of identical twins. TCRdb processed the 5' RACE reads anew with MiXCR; each CDR3 protein has one entry. The sample lists fewer than 800,000 distinct CDR3 sequences, just over 7% occurring once. These sequences were also reported in another study, on yellow fever vaccine responses in identical twins.

The sample taken for sequencing was PBMCs. The receptors originated from a woman under 30 in good health. CDR3s include the opening cysteine and the closing phenylalanine or tryptophan. D genes are given only for firm matches.

v_gene: TRBV20-1; d_gene: TRBD2; len: 13; CDR3aa: CSGFAGVYNEQFF
v_gene: TRBV12-3/TRBV12-4; d_gene: TRBD1; len: 14; CDR3aa: CATRQGAWTGELFF
v_gene: TRBV20-1; d_gene: NA; len: 14; CDR3aa: CSACGTASTDTQYF
v_gene: TRBV7-3; d_gene: NA; len: 14; CDR3aa: CASSLKVFPDTQYF
v_gene: TRBV3-1; d_gene: NA; len: 18; CDR3aa: CASSQDNLGRANTGELFF
v_gene: TRBV6-5; d_gene: TRBD2; len: 17; CDR3aa: CASSYHRLAGAPDTQYF
v_gene: TRBV20-1; d_gene: TRBD1; len: 12; CDR3aa: CSAGQGVNGYTF
v_gene: TRBV12-3/TRBV12-4; d_gene: NA; len: 15; CDR3aa: CASSPTGRNGYEQYF
v_gene: TRBV21-1; d_gene: NA; len: 12; CDR3aa: CASSIRTVTQYF
v_gene: TRBV20-1; d_gene: TRBD2; len: 15; CDR3aa: CSARDISGGVYEQYF
v_gene: TRBV5-1; d_gene: TRBD1; len: 16; CDR3aa: CASTQGATSGANVLTF
v_gene: TRBV4-1; d_gene: TRBD2; len: 14; CDR3aa: CASSQDPSGYEQYF
v_gene: TRBV14; d_gene: NA; len: 17; CDR3aa: CASSQLSGGGVLYEQYF
v_gene: TRBV7-8; d_gene: NA; len: 14; CDR3aa: CASSLGRVLDEQFF
v_gene: TRBV19; d_gene: TRBD1; len: 15; CDR3aa: CASSTRTGGIYGYTF
v_gene: TRBV20-1; d_gene: NA; len: 16; CDR3aa: CSASGWGGRGTDTQYF
v_gene: TRBV10-3; d_gene: NA; len: 15; CDR3aa: CAISSSTVITDTQYF
v_gene: TRBV20-1; d_gene: TRBD2; len: 16; CDR3aa: CSASRGPPSGRETQYF
v_gene: TRBV14; d_gene: NA; len: 16; CDR3aa: CASSQVKGQGTYEQYF
v_gene: TRBV6-1; d_gene: NA; len: 16; CDR3aa: CASMTRGKELGYGYTF
v_gene: TRBV5-1; d_gene: TRBD1; len: 16; CDR3aa: CASSSGGGRSYNEQFF
v_gene: TRBV6-5; d_gene: NA; len: 13; CDR3aa: CASSYSKGGEQFF
v_gene: TRBV5-1; d_gene: NA; len: 15; CDR3aa: CASSPTGTPNTEAFF